This record covers a single TCR beta chain. Its antigen is undetermined. Healthy Caucasian individuals from Russia aged roughly 6 to 90 served as donors. These data originate in a study of blood T cells in healthy people across ages. Study-wide results and caveats: There was no known CMV status for donors, so expanded clonotype changes were possibly confounded.

A second about 7 to 12 cycle PCR used barcoded and J-beta primers. Each CDR3 protein is one row after TCRdb ran MiXCR on the 5' RACE reads. The sample yields roughly 1,500,000 distinct CDR3 sequences, about 43% seen once. Sequencing input: blood. The clonotype was recovered from a woman younger than 35 in good health.

The CDR3: CASSQVLAGDTDTQYF. The CDR3 nucleotides are TGTGCCAGCAGCCAGGTACTAGCGGGAGACACAGATACGCAGTATTTT. The V and J genes are TRBV3-1 and TRBJ2-3; 11 positions agree with TRBD2. J was trimmed by 2 bases and V by 3 bases; bases with no gene match: 4. This CDR3 comprises 16 residues. Germline assignment: CDR1 LGHDT and CDR2 YNNKEL (reference sequence).